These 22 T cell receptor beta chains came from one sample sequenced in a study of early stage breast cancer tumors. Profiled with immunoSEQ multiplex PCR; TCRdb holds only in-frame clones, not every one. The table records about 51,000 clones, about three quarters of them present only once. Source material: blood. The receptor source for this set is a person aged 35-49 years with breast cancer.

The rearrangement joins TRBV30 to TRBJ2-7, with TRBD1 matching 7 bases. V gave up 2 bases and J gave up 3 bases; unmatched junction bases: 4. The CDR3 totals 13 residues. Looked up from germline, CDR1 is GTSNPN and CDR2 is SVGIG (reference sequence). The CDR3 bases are TGTGCCTGGAGTCAGGACAGGCACTACGAGCAGTACTTC. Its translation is CAWSQDRHYEQYF.

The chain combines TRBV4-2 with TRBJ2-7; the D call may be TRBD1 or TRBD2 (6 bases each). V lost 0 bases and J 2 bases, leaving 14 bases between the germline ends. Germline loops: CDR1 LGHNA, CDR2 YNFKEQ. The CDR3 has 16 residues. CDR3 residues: CASSQDTAGEAYEQYF. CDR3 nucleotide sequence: TGTGCCAGCAGCCAAGATACGGCAGGGGAGGCCTACGAGCAGTACTTC.

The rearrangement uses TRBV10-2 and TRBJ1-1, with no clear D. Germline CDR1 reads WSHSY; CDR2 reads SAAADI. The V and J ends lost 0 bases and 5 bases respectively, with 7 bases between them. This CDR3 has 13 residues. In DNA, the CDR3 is TGCGCCAGCAGTGAGTCAGCGGGGACTGAAGCTTTCTTT. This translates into CASSESAGTEAFF.

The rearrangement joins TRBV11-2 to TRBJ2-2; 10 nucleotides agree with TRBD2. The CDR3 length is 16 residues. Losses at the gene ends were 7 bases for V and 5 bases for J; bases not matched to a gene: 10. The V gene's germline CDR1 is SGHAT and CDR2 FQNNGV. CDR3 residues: CASTPAGTSVTGELFF. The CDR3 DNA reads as TGTGCCAGCACCCCGGCGGGGACTAGCGTAACCGGGGAGCTGTTTTTT.

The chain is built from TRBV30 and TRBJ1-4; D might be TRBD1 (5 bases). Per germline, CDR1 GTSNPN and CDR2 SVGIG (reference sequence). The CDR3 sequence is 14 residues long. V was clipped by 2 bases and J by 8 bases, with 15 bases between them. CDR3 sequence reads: CAWSSGTVGEKLFF. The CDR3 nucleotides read TGTGCCTGGAGTTCCGGGACGGTGGGGGAAAAACTGTTTTTT.

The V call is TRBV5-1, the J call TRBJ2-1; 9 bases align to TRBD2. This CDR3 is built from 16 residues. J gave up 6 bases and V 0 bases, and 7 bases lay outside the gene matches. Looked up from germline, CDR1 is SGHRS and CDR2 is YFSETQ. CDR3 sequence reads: CASSLAGTSSPNEQFF. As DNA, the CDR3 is TGCGCCAGCAGCTTGGCCGGGACTAGCAGCCCCAATGAGCAGTTCTTC.

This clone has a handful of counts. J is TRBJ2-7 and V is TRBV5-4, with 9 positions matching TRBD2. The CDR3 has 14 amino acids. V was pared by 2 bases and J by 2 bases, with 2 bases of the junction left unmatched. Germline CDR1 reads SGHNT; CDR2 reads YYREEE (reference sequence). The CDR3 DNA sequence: TGTGCCAGCAGCTTAACTAGCGGGCCCTACGAGCAGTACTTC. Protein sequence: CASSLTSGPYEQYF. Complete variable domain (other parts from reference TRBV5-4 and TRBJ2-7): ETGVTQSPTHLIKTRGQQVTLRCSSQSGHNTVSWYQQALGQGPQFIFQYYREEENGRGNFPPRFSGLQFPNYSSELNVNALELDDSALYLCASSLTSGPYEQYFGPGTRLTVT.

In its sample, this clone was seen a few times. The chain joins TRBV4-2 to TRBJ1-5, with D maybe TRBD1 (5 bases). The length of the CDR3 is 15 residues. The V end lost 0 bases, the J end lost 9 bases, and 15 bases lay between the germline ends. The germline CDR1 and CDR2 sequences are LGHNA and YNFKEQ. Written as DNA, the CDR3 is TGTGCCAGCAGCCAAGATTTGGACACCCAGTGGCCCCAGCATTTT. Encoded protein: CASSQDLDTQWPQHF.

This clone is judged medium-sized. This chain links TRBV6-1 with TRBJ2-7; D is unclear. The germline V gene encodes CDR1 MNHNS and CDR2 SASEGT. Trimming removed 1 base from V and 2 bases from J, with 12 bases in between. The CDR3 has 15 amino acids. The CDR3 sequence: CASSEDASRTYEQYF. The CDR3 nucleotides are TGTGCCAGCAGTGAAGATGCCTCCCGAACCTACGAGCAGTACTTC.

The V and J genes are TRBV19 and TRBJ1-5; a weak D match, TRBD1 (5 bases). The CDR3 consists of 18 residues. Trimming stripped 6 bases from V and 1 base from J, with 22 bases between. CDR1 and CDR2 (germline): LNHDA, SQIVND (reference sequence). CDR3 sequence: CASRPSHAGTESNQPQHF. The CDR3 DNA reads TGTGCCAGTAGACCTTCCCACGCCGGGACGGAGAGCAATCAGCCCCAGCATTTT.

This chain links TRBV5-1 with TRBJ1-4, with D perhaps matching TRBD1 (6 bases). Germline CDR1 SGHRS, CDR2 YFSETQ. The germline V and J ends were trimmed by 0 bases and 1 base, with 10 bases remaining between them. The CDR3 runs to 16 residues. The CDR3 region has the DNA TGCGCCAGCAGCTTGGTGGGGGCTCTAACTAATGAAAAACTGTTTTTT. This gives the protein CASSLVGALTNEKLFF.

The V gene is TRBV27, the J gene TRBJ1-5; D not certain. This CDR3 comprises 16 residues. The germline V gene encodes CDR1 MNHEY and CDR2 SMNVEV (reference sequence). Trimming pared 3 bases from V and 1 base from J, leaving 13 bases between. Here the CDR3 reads CASSFSTESSNQPQHF. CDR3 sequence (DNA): TGTGCCAGCAGTTTCAGCACAGAGAGCAGCAATCAGCCCCAGCATTTT.

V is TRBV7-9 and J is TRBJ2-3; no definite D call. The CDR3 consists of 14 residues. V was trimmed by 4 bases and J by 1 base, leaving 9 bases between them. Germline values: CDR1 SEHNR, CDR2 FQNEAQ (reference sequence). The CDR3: CASSYLVGTDTQYF. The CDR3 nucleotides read TGTGCCAGCAGCTACCTTGTGGGCACAGATACGCAGTATTTT.

The CDR3 is CASSLAPFGDEQYF. Here the CDR3 DNA reads TGCGCCAGCAGCTTGGCCCCCTTTGGGGACGAGCAGTACTTC. V usage is TRBV5-1 and J usage is TRBJ2-7; D ambiguous. Germline V lookup: CDR1 SGHRS, CDR2 YFSETQ. The V end was cut by 0 bases, the J end by 5 bases, with 12 bases between. This CDR3 region has 14 residues.

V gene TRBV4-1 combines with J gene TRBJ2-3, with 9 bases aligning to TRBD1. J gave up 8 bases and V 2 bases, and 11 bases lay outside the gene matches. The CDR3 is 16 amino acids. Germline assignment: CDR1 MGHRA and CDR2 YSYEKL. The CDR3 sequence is CASSQTGGIGHRTQYF. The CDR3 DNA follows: TGCGCCAGCAGCCAAACAGGGGGCATCGGGCACCGTACGCAGTATTTT.

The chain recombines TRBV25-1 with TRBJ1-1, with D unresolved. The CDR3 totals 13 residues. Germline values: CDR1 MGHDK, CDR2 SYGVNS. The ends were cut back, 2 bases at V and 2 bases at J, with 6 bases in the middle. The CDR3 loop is CASSENLNTEAFF. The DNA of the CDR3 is TGTGCCAGCAGTGAAAACCTAAACACTGAAGCTTTCTTT.

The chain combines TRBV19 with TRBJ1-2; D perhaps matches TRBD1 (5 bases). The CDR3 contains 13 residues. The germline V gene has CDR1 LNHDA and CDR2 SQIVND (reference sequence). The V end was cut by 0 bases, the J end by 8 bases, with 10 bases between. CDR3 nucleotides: TGTGCCAGTAGTATAGACGCGAGGGGCGGCTACACCTTC. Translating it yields CASSIDARGGYTF.

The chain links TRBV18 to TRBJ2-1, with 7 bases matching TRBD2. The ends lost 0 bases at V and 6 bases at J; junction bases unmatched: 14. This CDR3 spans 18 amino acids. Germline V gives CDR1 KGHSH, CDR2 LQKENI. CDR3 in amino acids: CASSPPFGGGRIINEQFF. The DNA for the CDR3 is TGTGCCAGCTCACCACCGTTTGGGGGAGGGCGGATCATCAATGAGCAGTTCTTC.

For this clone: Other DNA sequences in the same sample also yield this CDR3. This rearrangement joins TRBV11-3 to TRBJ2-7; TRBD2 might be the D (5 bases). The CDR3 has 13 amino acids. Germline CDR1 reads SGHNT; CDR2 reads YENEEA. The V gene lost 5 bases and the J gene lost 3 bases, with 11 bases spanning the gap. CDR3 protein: CASSPGGSYEQYF. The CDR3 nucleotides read TGTGCCAGCAGCCCCGGTGGGAGCTACGAGCAGTACTTC.

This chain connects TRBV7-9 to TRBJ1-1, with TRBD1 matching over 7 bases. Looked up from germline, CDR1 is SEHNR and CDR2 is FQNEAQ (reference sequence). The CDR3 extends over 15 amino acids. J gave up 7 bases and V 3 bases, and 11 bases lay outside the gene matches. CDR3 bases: TGTGCCAGCAGCTTCTCGAATCGACAGGGTCATGAAGCTTTCTTT. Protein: CASSFSNRQGHEAFF.

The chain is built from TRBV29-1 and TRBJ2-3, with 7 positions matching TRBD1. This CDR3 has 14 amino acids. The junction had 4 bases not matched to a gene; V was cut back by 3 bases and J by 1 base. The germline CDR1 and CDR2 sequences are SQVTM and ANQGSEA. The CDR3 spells CSVEAGTGTDTQYF. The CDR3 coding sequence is TGCAGCGTTGAGGCCGGGACAGGCACAGATACGCAGTATTTT.

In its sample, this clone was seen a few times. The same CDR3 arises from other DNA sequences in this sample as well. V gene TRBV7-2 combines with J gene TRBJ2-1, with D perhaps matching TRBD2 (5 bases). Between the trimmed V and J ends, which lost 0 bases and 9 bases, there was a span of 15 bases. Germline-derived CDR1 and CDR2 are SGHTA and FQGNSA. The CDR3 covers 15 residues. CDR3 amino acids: CASSLAHGDFGEQFF. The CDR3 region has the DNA TGTGCCAGCAGCTTAGCCCACGGGGATTTCGGTGAGCAGTTCTTC.